What follows describes a single T cell receptor beta chain. Its antigen is not identified. The whole isolated RNA underwent reverse transcription, so sequencing captured expressed TCRB transcripts. The assay was immunoSEQ multiplex PCR, and TCRdb's table has in-frame clones only and misses some. The table includes around 260,000 clones, about 20% detected once. CDR3 length: 16 residues. CDR1 and CDR2 (germline): MDHEN, SYDVKM. J was trimmed by 5 bases and V by 4 bases; bases with no gene match: 10. The sample originates from a study of beta chain features in type 1 diabetes. Overall study findings and caveats: Patients and controls would share equally any PCR tilt toward shorter templates. Any role of HLA type in TCRB rearrangement remained unresolved here. Individuals with type 1 diabetes displayed fewer insertions and more deletions at VDJ junctions. Researchers report that Type 1 diabetes patients had moderately but significantly shorter TCRB CDR3s across all four CD4+ subsets.

Donors underwent one heparinised blood draw, 100 to 150 mL on average. Sequencing used naive CD4+ T cells from blood. This clonotype was sampled from a woman aged 40 to 55 with type 1 diabetes. The chain has TRBV28 and TRBJ1-2; 10 bases map to TRBD1. The CDR3 nucleotides are TGTGCCAGCAGTTCGGGACAGGGGATCCTCGTGTATGGCTACACCTTC. Translated: CASSSGQGILVYGYTF.